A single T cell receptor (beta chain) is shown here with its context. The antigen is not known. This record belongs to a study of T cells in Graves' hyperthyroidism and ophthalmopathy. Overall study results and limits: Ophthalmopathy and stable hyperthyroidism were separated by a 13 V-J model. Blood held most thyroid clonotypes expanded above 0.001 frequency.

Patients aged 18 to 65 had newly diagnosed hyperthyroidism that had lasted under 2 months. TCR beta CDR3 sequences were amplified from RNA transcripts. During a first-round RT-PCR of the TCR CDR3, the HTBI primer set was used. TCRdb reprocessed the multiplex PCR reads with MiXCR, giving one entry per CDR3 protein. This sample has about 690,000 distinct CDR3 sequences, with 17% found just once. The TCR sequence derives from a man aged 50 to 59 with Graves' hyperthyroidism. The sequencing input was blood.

The DNA for the CDR3 is TGTGCCAGCAGTCAGACTGCGTACTCTGGGGCCAACGTCCTGACTTTC. Translated, it gives CASSQTAYSGANVLTF. V is TRBV28 and J is TRBJ2-6; D not certain. The germline gives CDR1 MDHEN, CDR2 SYDVKM. Deletions cut 5 bases from V and 0 bases from J, with 11 bases between. The CDR3 extends over 16 amino acids.